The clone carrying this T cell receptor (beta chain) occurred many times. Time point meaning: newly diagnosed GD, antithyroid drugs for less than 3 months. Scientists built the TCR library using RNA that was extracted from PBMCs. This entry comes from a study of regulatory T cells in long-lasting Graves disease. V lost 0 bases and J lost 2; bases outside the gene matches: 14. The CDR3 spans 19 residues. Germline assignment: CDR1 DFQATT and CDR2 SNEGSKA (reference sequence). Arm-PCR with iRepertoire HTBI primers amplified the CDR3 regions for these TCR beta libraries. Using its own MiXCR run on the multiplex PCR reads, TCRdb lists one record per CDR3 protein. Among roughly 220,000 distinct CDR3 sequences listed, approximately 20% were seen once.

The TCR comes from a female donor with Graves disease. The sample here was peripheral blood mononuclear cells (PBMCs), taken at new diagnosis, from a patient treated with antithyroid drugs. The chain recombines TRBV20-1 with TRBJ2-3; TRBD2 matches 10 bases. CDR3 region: CSARDEWGGSGRTTDTQYF. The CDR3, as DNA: TGCAGTGCTAGAGATGAATGGGGGGGTAGCGGGAGGACCACAGATACGCAGTATTTT.